These 27 T cell receptor beta chains were sequenced from one sample in a study of shared clonotypes between healthy human individuals. Method: immunoSEQ multiplex PCR; TCRdb's copy keeps in-frame clones and lacks some. The sample gives approximately 710,000 clones, 80% to 95% of which show up once; approximately 35% is in the top ten. The sequenced sample was memory CD8+ T cells from PBMCs. Described subset: CD45RO+ cells pooled with CCR7-negative TemRA cells. Receptors were obtained from a man aged 18 to 29 in good health. Some clones in this sample may be carry-over from other donors' samples.

The chain employs TRBV4-2 and TRBJ2-7; 7 bases are shared with TRBD1. The germline V gene encodes CDR1 LGHNA and CDR2 YNFKEQ. There are 16 residues in the CDR3. With 4 bases clipped from V and 3 bases from J, the junction kept 12 bases outside the gene matches. The CDR3 DNA is TGTGCCAGCAGCCCAACACAGGGGAGCCTACTCTACGAGCAGTACTTC. It translates to CASSPTQGSLLYEQYF.

The chain is built from TRBV28 and TRBJ1-2; 12 nucleotides line up with TRBD1. Trimming cost V 6 bases and J 4 bases; bases outside gene matches: 9. From germline, CDR1 is MDHEN and CDR2 SYDVKM. The CDR3 length is 16 residues. The CDR3, as DNA: TGTGCCAGCAGGCCGGGACAGGGGGCGAGTTTCTATGGCTACACCTTC. Its translation: CASRPGQGASFYGYTF.

The V gene is TRBV5-6, the J gene TRBJ2-7; the D gene is possibly TRBD2 (6 bases). The CDR3 covers 17 residues. The ends were cut back, 0 bases at V and 0 bases at J, with 16 bases in the middle. Germline CDR1 SGHDT, CDR2 YYEEEE. The CDR3 DNA reads as TGTGCCAGCAGCTTGGGCCCTCTAGCGCGAGTCTCCTACGAGCAGTACTTC. Translating gives CASSLGPLARVSYEQYF.

The rearrangement joins TRBV6-4 to TRBJ2-3; 15 bases align to TRBD2. CDR3 length: 17 residues. V dropped 0 bases and J dropped 4; count of bases not matched to a gene: 2. From germline, CDR1 is MRHNA and CDR2 SNTAGT. Written as DNA, the CDR3 is TGTGCCAGCAGTGACTCCGGACTAGCGGGAGGGCCAGATACGCAGTATTTT. Encoded protein: CASSDSGLAGGPDTQYF.

Notes on this clone: This likely came from a read error, as a far larger clone is one base away. The V call is TRBV7-9, the J call TRBJ2-1; the D is unclear. The germline V gene encodes CDR1 SEHNR and CDR2 FQNEAQ (reference sequence). The CDR3 consists of 12 residues. The DNA of the CDR3 is TGTGCCAGCAGCTTAGGGCCAAATGGGCAGTTCTTC. Translation gives CASSLGPNGQFF. Drawing the rest from reference TRBV7-9 and TRBJ2-1, the complete variable domain is DTGVSQNPRHKITKRGQNVTFRCDPISEHNRLYWYRQTLGQGPEFLTYFQNEAQLEKSRLLSDRFSAERPKGSFSTLEIQRTEQGDSAMYLCASSLGPNGQFFGPGTRLTVL.

The V call is TRBV6-6, the J call TRBJ2-1; D is perhaps TRBD1 or TRBD2 (5 bases each). The CDR3 consists of 15 residues. The V gene's germline CDR1 is MNHNY and CDR2 SVGAGI (reference sequence). V lost 6 bases and J 1 base, leaving 13 bases between the germline ends. The CDR3 coding sequence is TGTGCCAGCAGCCAGTACGAGGGGTCCTACAATGAGCAGTTCTTC. This gives the protein CASSQYEGSYNEQFF.

The chain couples TRBV4-1 to TRBJ2-1; TRBD1 or TRBD2 may be the D gene (5 bases each). The CDR3 is 18 residues long. V lost 3 bases, J lost 1 base, and 19 bases lay in between. Germline V gives CDR1 MGHRA, CDR2 YSYEKL. CDR3 DNA sequence: TGCGCCAGCAGCCATCCAAGATCGAGGGACCCGTCCTACAATGAGCAGTTCTTC. Its protein product is CASSHPRSRDPSYNEQFF.

CDR3 nucleotides: TGTGCCAGCAGTACCCTTAGCGGGAAGAGGGATACGCAGTATTTT. Its protein product is CASSTLSGKRDTQYF. V is TRBV27 and J is TRBJ2-3; 8 positions match TRBD2. J gave up 6 bases and V 5 bases, and 10 bases lay outside the gene matches. The CDR3 is made up of 15 amino acids. The V gene's germline CDR1 is MNHEY and CDR2 SMNVEV (reference sequence).

The J gene is TRBJ2-1, the V gene TRBV5-1; 9 bases are a match to TRBD1. Trimming removed 4 bases from V and 3 bases from J; junction bases left unmatched: 8. This CDR3 comprises 16 residues. Germline V gene sequence: CDR1 SGHRS, CDR2 YFSETQ. Here the CDR3 reads CASSVSTGQGYNEQFF. The CDR3 nucleotides read TGCGCCAGCAGCGTCTCCACGGGACAGGGCTACAATGAGCAGTTCTTC. Together with reference TRBV5-1 and TRBJ2-1, the CDR3 gives the full variable domain: KAGVTQTPRYLIKTRGQQVTLSCSPISGHRSVSWYQQTPGQGLQFLFEYFSETQRNKGNFPGRFSGRQFSNSRSEMNVSTLELGDSALYLCASSVSTGQGYNEQFFGPGTRLTVL.

V gene TRBV27 combines with J gene TRBJ1-1; TRBD1 matches at 7 bases. The CDR3 totals 11 residues. Germline CDR1 reads MNHEY; CDR2 reads SMNVEV (reference sequence). J was trimmed by 7 bases and V by 5 bases; bases with no gene match: 1. Here the CDR3 DNA reads TGTGCCAGCAGTAGGGACAGTGAAGCTTTCTTT. It is translated as CASSRDSEAFF.

CDR3 protein: CSVRGLNTGELFF. The CDR3 nucleotides are TGCAGCGTACGAGGTTTGAACACCGGGGAGCTGTTTTTT. The rearrangement joins TRBV29-1 to TRBJ2-2; D ambiguous. Germline V gene sequence: CDR1 SQVTM, CDR2 ANQGSEA. V was shortened by 6 bases and J by 1 base, with 9 bases between the two germline ends. CDR3 size: 13 residues.

This sequence joins TRBV5-1 and TRBJ2-5; 12 bases match TRBD1. J lost 5 bases, V lost 3 bases, and 8 bases had no gene match. The V gene's germline CDR1 is SGHRS and CDR2 YFSETQ. CDR3 length: 16 amino acids. DNA of the CDR3: TGCGCCAGCAGCTCCGGGACAGGGGGCCTCAGGGAGACCCAGTACTTC. This sequence encodes CASSSGTGGLRETQYF. Based on the CDR3 plus reference TRBV5-1 and TRBJ2-5, the full variable domain is KAGVTQTPRYLIKTRGQQVTLSCSPISGHRSVSWYQQTPGQGLQFLFEYFSETQRNKGNFPGRFSGRQFSNSRSEMNVSTLELGDSALYLCASSSGTGGLRETQYFGPGTRLLVL.

J is TRBJ1-1 and V is TRBV6-1; 7 bases are a match to TRBD1. V was clipped by 4 bases and J by 3 bases; unmatched bases: 8. The CDR3 is 15 amino acids. In germline, CDR1 is MNHNS, CDR2 SASEGT. The CDR3 spells CASSVGTALDTEAFF. CDR3 DNA sequence: TGTGCCAGCAGTGTCGGGACAGCCTTGGACACTGAAGCTTTCTTT.

Comments on this clone: The same CDR3 arises from other DNA sequences in this sample as well. The chain employs TRBV7-9 and TRBJ2-1; TRBD2 matches 7 bases. Trimming removed 1 base from V and 2 bases from J; junction bases left unmatched: 2. The CDR3 loop spans 15 amino acids. The germline CDR1 and CDR2 sequences are SEHNR and FQNEAQ (reference sequence). The CDR3 loop reads CASSLGGGPYNEQFF. In DNA form, the CDR3 reads TGTGCCAGCAGCTTAGGGGGGGGACCCTACAATGAGCAGTTCTTC.

The chain has TRBV10-1 and TRBJ2-3, with D perhaps being TRBD1 or TRBD2 (5 bases each). Germline CDR1 reads WNHNN; CDR2 reads SYGVQD (reference sequence). Trimming removed 4 bases at V and 6 bases at J, with 11 bases between. The CDR3 totals 13 residues. The CDR3 is CASSAGPSDTQYF. The CDR3 DNA is TGCGCCAGCAGTGCGGGGCCCAGTGATACGCAGTATTTT.

The chain is built from TRBV27 and TRBJ2-3, with D possibly matching TRBD2 (6 bases). Germline V gives CDR1 MNHEY, CDR2 SMNVEV (reference sequence). Trimming pared 5 bases from V and 2 bases from J, leaving 14 bases between. This CDR3 is built from 15 residues. In DNA form, the CDR3 reads TGTGCCAGCAGTGACTCTAGCGCATCCACAGATACGCAGTATTTT. Amino acid sequence: CASSDSSASTDTQYF.

V and J are TRBV6-5 and TRBJ1-2, with D unresolved. This CDR3 is built from 15 residues. Trimming removed 3 bases from V and 0 bases from J, with 11 bases in between. CDR1 is MNHEY, CDR2 SVGAGI, per germline. The CDR3 loop is CASSYAPTSNYGYTF. CDR3 nucleotide sequence: TGTGCCAGCAGTTATGCCCCTACTTCTAACTATGGCTACACCTTC.

Here the CDR3 DNA reads TGTGCCTGGAGTGTTGCGAGGGGAACCTACGAGCAGTACTTC. It is translated as CAWSVARGTYEQYF. The rearrangement uses TRBV30 and TRBJ2-7; D is possibly TRBD1 or TRBD2 (5 bases each). This CDR3 spans 14 amino acids. Germline V gives CDR1 GTSNPN, CDR2 SVGIG (reference sequence). V lost 0 bases to trimming and J lost 2 bases, with 11 bases between them.

The V and J genes are TRBV6-4 and TRBJ2-2, with D perhaps given as TRBD1 or TRBD2 (5 bases each). This CDR3 has 14 residues. Germline V gene sequence: CDR1 MRHNA, CDR2 SNTAGT. V gave up 0 bases and J gave up 7 bases, with 9 bases separating them. This chain's CDR3 is CASSDSGTGGELFF. Written as DNA, the CDR3 is TGTGCCAGCAGTGACTCCGGGACGGGCGGGGAGCTGTTTTTT.

This chain uses TRBV4-3 with TRBJ2-7; no reliable D call. V was clipped by 4 bases and J by 0 bases, with 13 bases between them. CDR1 LGHNA and CDR2 YSLEER come from the germline V gene. This CDR3 spans 15 amino acids. The CDR3 nucleotides read TGCGCCAGCAGCCCAGAGCTCCAGGACTCCTACGAGCAGTACTTC. As protein: CASSPELQDSYEQYF.

The chain joins TRBV28 to TRBJ2-7, with TRBD1 identical over 7 bases. The CDR3 length is 14 residues. Germline loops: CDR1 MDHEN, CDR2 SYDVKM. Trimming cost V 5 bases and J 2 bases; bases outside gene matches: 6. In nucleotides, the CDR3 is TGTGCCAGCAGTAAGACAGGGCCCCCCTACGAGCAGTACTTC. This encodes CASSKTGPPYEQYF.

The chain combines TRBV27 with TRBJ1-4, with D tentatively TRBD1 (5 bases). V was shortened by 1 base and J by 7 bases, with 10 bases between the two germline ends. CDR1 MNHEY and CDR2 SMNVEV come from the germline V gene (reference sequence). This CDR3 has 14 residues. The CDR3 sequence: CASSLLGGGEKLFF. In DNA form, the CDR3 reads TGTGCCAGCAGTTTATTGGGGGGAGGTGAAAAACTGTTTTTT.

J is TRBJ2-7 and V is TRBV6-5; maybe TRBD2 (6 bases). Trimming took 6 bases from V and 3 from J, leaving 18 bases between them. Germline CDR1 is MNHEY and CDR2 is SVGAGI. CDR3 size: 15 residues. In DNA, the CDR3 is TGTGCCAGCAGGGAGACGGGACTGAAGTACTACGAGCAGTACTTC. Translating it yields CASRETGLKYYEQYF.

The chain employs TRBV19 and TRBJ2-7; 9 bases fit TRBD2. This CDR3 comprises 15 residues. Germline V gene lookup returns CDR1 LNHDA and CDR2 SQIVND (reference sequence). V lost 1 base to trimming and J lost 3 bases; unmatched junction nucleotides: 4. This CDR3 is CASSIVASGDYEQYF. As DNA, the CDR3 is TGTGCCAGTAGTATAGTGGCTAGCGGGGACTACGAGCAGTACTTC.

The chain couples TRBV5-8 to TRBJ2-3; possibly TRBD2 for D (6 bases). The ends were cut back, 5 bases at V and 2 bases at J, with 18 bases in the middle. Germline-derived CDR1 and CDR2 are SGHTS and YDEGEE. This CDR3 comprises 16 residues. DNA for the CDR3: TGTGCCAGCAGACCAAGCCGGGACTGGTCCACAGATACGCAGTATTTT. It encodes CASRPSRDWSTDTQYF.

This clone was counted a single time. V is TRBV9 and J is TRBJ1-3; tentative D call: TRBD1 (5 bases). The CDR3 consists of 15 residues. The germline V gene has CDR1 SGDLS and CDR2 YYNGEE. Trimming took off 3 bases at V and 0 bases at J, with 10 bases between the two ends. The CDR3 loop is CASSGGAVSGNTIYF. In nucleotides, the CDR3 is TGTGCCAGCAGCGGCGGGGCCGTCTCTGGAAACACCATATATTTT. Filled out from reference TRBV9 and TRBJ1-3, the complete variable domain reads DSGVTQTPKHLITATGQRVTLRCSPRSGDLSVYWYQQSLDQGLQFLIQYYNGEERAKGNILERFSAQQFPDLHSELNLSSLELGDSALYFCASSGGAVSGNTIYFGEGSWLTVV.

This sequence joins TRBV28 and TRBJ2-3; D tentatively fits TRBD1 or TRBD2 (5 bases each). CDR1 is MDHEN, CDR2 SYDVKM, per germline. V was trimmed by 7 bases and J by 3 bases, leaving 17 bases between them. CDR3 length equals 15 residues. This CDR3 reads CASTAGTLRTDTQYF. The CDR3 nucleotides read TGTGCCAGCACCGCCGGGACCCTTAGGACAGATACGCAGTATTTT.